This T cell receptor (beta chain) is from a study of cytomegalovirus exposure and HLA in healthy donors. The V end lost 6 bases, the J end lost 7 bases, and 6 bases lay between the germline ends. Germline CDR1 is SNHLY and CDR2 is FYNNEI. The CDR3 extends over 11 amino acids. Primers included in the PCR were 60 Vbeta and 13 Jbeta primers. This table comes from immunoSEQ multiplex PCR, and its TCRdb copy is limited to in-frame clones, with some not included. The listing records about 44,000 clones. Sequencing used PBMCs. The chain carries TRBV2 and TRBJ2-2; no clear D gene. The sequence came from a male donor in good health and CMV-seronegative. The CDR3: CASRYSGELFF. In DNA form, the CDR3 reads TGTGCCAGCAGATACAGCGGGGAGCTGTTTTTT. Full variable domain (rest looked up from reference TRBV2 and TRBJ2-2): EPEVTQTPSHQVTQMGQEVILRCVPISNHLYFYWYRQILGQKVEFLVSFYNNEISEKSEIFDDQFSVERPDGSNFTLKIRSTKLEDSAMYFCASRYSGELFFGEGSRLTVL.